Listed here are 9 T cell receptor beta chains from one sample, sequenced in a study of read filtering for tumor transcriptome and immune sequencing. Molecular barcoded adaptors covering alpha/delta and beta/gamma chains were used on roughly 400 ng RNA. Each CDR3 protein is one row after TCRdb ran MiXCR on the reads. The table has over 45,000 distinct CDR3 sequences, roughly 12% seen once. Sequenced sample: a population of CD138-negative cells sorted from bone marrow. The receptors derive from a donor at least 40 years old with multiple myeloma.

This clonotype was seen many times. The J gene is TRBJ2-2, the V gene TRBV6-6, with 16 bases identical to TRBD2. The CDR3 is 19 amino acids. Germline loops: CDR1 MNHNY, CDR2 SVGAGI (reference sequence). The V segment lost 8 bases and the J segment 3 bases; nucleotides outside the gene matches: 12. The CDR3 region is CASVLGLAGGRLHTGELFF. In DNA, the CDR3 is TGTGCCAGCGTTCTGGGACTAGCGGGAGGGCGATTGCACACCGGGGAGCTGTTTTTT.

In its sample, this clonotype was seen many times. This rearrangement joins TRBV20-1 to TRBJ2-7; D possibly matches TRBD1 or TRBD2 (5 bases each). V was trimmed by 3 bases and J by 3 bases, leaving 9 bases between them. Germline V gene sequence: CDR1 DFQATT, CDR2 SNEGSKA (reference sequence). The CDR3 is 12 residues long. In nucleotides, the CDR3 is TGCAGTGCTAGGGGACCCGTCTACGAGCAGTACTTC. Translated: CSARGPVYEQYF.

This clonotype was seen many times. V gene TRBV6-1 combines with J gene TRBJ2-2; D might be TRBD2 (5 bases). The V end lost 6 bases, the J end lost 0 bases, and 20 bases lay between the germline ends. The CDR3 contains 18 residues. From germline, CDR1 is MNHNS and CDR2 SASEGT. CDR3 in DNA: TGTGCCAGCAGAGTTAGCGTAAACAGAATGACGAACACCGGGGAGCTGTTTTTT. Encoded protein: CASRVSVNRMTNTGELFF.

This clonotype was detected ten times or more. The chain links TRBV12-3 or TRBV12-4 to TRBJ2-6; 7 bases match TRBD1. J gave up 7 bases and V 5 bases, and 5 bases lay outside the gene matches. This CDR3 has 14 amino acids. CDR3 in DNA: TGTGCCAGCAGTATATGGACAGGAGCCAACGTCCTGACTTTC. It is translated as CASSIWTGANVLTF.

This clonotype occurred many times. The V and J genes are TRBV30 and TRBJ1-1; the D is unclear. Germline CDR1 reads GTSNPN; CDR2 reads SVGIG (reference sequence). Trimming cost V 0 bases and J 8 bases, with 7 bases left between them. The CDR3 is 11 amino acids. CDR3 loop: CAWSVLLEAFF. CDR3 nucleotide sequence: TGTGCCTGGAGTGTACTGCTCGAAGCTTTCTTT.

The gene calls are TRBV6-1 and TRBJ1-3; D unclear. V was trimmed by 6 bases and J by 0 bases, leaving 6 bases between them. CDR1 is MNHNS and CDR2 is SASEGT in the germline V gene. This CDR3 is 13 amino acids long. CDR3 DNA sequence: TGTGCCAGCAGCGGCTTCTCTGGAAACACCATATATTTT. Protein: CASSGFSGNTIYF.

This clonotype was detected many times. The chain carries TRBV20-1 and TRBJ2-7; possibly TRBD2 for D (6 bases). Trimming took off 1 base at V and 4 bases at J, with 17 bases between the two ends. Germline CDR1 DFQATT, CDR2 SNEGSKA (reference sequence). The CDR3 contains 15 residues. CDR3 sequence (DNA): TGCAGTGCTAGAGGGGGTAGCGGATCAATTTACGAGCAGTACTTC. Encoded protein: CSARGGSGSIYEQYF.

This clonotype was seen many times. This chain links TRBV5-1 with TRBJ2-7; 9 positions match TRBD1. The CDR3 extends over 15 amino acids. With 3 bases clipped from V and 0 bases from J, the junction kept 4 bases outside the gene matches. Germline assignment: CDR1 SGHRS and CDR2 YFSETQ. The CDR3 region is CASSSGTGSSYEQYF. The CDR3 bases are TGCGCCAGCAGCTCAGGGACAGGGAGCTCCTACGAGCAGTACTTC. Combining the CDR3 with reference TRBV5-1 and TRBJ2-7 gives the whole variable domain KAGVTQTPRYLIKTRGQQVTLSCSPISGHRSVSWYQQTPGQGLQFLFEYFSETQRNKGNFPGRFSGRQFSNSRSEMNVSTLELGDSALYLCASSSGTGSSYEQYFGPGTRLTVT.

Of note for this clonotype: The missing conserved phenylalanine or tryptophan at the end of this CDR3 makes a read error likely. CDR3 sequence: CSAPRPDSRGPQHS. CDR3 coding DNA: TGCAGTGCCCCCCGCCCCGACTCCAGGGGGCCCCAGCATTCT. The rearrangement uses TRBV20-1 and TRBJ1-5, with D possibly being TRBD1 (6 bases). V was cut by 6 bases and J by 9 bases, with 21 bases left in between. This CDR3 has 14 amino acids. Germline V lookup: CDR1 DFQATT, CDR2 SNEGSKA (reference sequence).